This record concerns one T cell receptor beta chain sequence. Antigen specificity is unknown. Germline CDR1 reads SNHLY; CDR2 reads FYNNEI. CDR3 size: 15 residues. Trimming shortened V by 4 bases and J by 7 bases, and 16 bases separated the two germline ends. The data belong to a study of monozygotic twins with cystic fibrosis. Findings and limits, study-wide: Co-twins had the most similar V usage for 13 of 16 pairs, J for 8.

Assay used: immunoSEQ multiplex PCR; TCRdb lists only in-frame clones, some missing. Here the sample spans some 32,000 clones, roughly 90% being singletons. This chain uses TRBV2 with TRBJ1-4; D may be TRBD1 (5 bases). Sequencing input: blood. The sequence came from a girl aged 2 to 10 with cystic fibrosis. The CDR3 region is CASSAQGAGSEKLFF. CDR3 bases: TGTGCCAGCAGTGCCCAGGGTGCAGGTAGTGAAAAACTGTTTTTT.